Reported below is one T cell receptor (beta chain). Germline CDR1 SGHDN, CDR2 FVKESK. Trimming shortened V by 6 bases and J by 5 bases, and 14 bases separated the two germline ends. CDR3 length: 13 residues. This sample stems from a study of cytomegalovirus exposure and HLA in healthy donors. TCRdb's table, derived via immunoSEQ multiplex PCR, lists solely in-frame clones and lacks some. The sample consists of about 82,000 clones, 85% to 95% of them appearing once. The source of this sequence is a man aged 18 to 30 in good health and CMV-seronegative. Sequencing was performed on PBMCs. This chain links TRBV14 with TRBJ2-7; a weak D match, TRBD1 (5 bases). CDR3: CASSQFRVHEQYF. In DNA form, the CDR3 reads TGTGCCAGCAGTCAATTCAGGGTGCACGAGCAGTACTTC.